The clone carrying this T cell receptor (beta chain) was counted between two and nine times. This sample was included in a study of blood T cells in healthy people across ages. Alongside a J-beta primer mix, a sample-barcoded 5' primer served in a second PCR lasting 7 to 11 cycles. From the 5' RACE reads, TCRdb called clonotypes with MiXCR, one entry per CDR3 protein. The data hold 700,000 or so distinct CDR3 sequences, with about a fifth observed a single time. Germline values: CDR1 SQVTM, CDR2 ANQGSEA. The CDR3 has 13 residues. After removal of 4 bases from V and 8 bases from J, the junction contained 5 bases not matched to a gene.

The gene calls are TRBV29-1 and TRBJ2-1; 10 nucleotides agree with TRBD2. Sequencing was done on a sample of blood. The receptor was derived from a man between 65 and 85 years old in good health. Written as DNA, the CDR3 is TGCAGCGTTGCTCCTAGCGGGAGCTATGAGCAGTTCTTC. Translation gives CSVAPSGSYEQFF.